The TCR beta chain described here comes from a study of PD-L1 blockade in urothelial cancer (dated by TCRdb to between 2016 and 2019). Looking at the study overall: Every patient began therapy around 2014 and was given atezolizumab 1,200 mg intravenously every 3 weeks. About 85% of the roughly 29 patients were identified as males with urothelial cancer of bladder origin, and a prior smoking history was reported by 18 of 29 patients. An ECOG performance status of 0 or 1 was recorded for the patients, and 0 to 3 prior chemotherapy regimens had been received by the patients. Blood samples were analyzed at 3 weeks after treatment start (second dose) and at 6 weeks after treatment start. A median of roughly 140,000 T cells and 80,000 to 95,000 unique TCRs was obtained from blood samples, and a median clonality of 0.080 was observed. Somatic, immune and clinical correlates of response to PD-L1 blockade with atezolizumab in urothelial cancer were the focus of an exploratory multi-omic analysis. Pretreatment tumor samples and matched peripheral blood, collected serially before and after atezolizumab treatment, underwent TCR sequencing. Progression-free survival longer than 6 months counted as durable clinical benefit, and TCR features were additionally tested against both progression-free and overall survival. In the same patients, pretreatment tumors underwent whole exome sequencing and RNA sequencing in addition to TCR sequencing. About 10 patients achieved durable clinical benefit and approximately 20 did not. Twenty-nine patients had pretreatment blood TCR-seq, around 25 had at least one posttreatment blood collection, and around 25 had tumor TCR-seq. Overall results and qualifications from the work: A pretreatment peripheral blood TCR clonality below the median was linked to improved progression-free and overall survival. Small sample size (n of about 30) and many exploratory analyses mean the results are intended to be hypothesis-generating. At 3 weeks after the start of treatment, tumor-associated TCR clones in peripheral blood had expanded more in patients with durable benefit (n of about 22, p = 0.022).

A cohort of 30 or so patients with locally advanced or metastatic urothelial carcinoma, treated at Memorial Sloan Kettering on a trial protocol, was included. Peripheral blood mononuclear cells were collected pretreatment and during treatment, with between 1 and 8 total time points per patient. The Qiagen DNeasy Blood extraction kit was used to purify genomic DNA from total PBMCs and tumor samples. PBMCs were collected pretreatment and during treatment, and were isolated and stored as previously described. Synthetic TCR analog templates were spiked into each PCR to estimate absolute template abundance from read counts. TCRbeta CDR3 regions were amplified from genomic DNA with bias-controlled V and J gene primers using the immunoSEQ assay. Sequencing of rearranged TCRbeta segments was done at approximately 20X coverage. The authors' analysis ran thus. Sequencing errors were corrected by clustering and CDR3s were annotated against IMGT to assign V, D and J genes. Out-of-frame and stop-codon sequences were excluded, and only productive TCRbeta rearrangements were used in downstream analyses. Clonality was calculated as one minus the Shannon entropy normalized by the log of the number of unique productive sequences. Clones differing between time points or between blood and tumor were identified using Fisher's exact test with Benjamini-Hochberg correction, with an adjusted p below 0.01 applied as the threshold. The table comes from immuneACCESS by way of TCRdb, which keeps in-frame sequences with V and J called. Part of the clones is missing from these tables; in studies checked, under half for an unresolved V gene and the rest for unknown reasons. V, J and clone size reflect that table, while D and trimming were determined from the DNA. The sample table holds tens of thousands of clones, of which 82% were seen once. The top ten clones comprise over 7.5% of the sample.

Worth noting for this clone: Its recognized antigen is unknown. The record has no base qualities; no much larger clone is one base away.

From a lookup of the germline V gene (reference sequence), CDR1 and CDR2 are MNHEY and SMNVEV. The CDR3 sequence holds 18 residues, the cysteine and phenylalanine included. The entry retains the CDR3 DNA only, 54 bases that are in frame from base 1. The junction shows trimming of 2 bases on V and 6 bases on J, and the gene matches do not reach 10 bases of it. The chain uses TRBV27 and TRBJ2-2; TRBD1 fits 12 bases in the junction. This sample comprised PBMCs, obtained around atezolizumab (anti-PD-L1) treatment. The receptor was isolated from a man in his 70s with urothelial cancer. The DNA sequence is as follows: TGTGCCAGCAGTTTACCCAAAACCGGGACAGGGGGCCCCGGGGAGCTGTTTTTT. Its coded protein is CASSLPKTGTGGPGELFF.